The rows below give T cell receptor beta chains drawn from one sample of a study of CD8 T cells in ankylosing spondylitis. TCRdb passed the 5' RACE reads through MiXCR, listing each CDR3 protein once. This table has approximately 150,000 distinct CDR3 sequences, 9.8% appearing once. Sequenced: blood, either unsorted or a sorted T cell fraction (not recorded which). The receptors shown here come from a female donor with ankylosing spondylitis or in good health (not recorded which). Both conserved end residues are part of each CDR3. A D gene is named only where the DNA matches it firmly. Size values are once, few and many counts, or a class for expanded clones, and some rows have none.

CDR3aa	CDR3nt	v_gene	d_gene	abundance	j_gene
CASSTWTGEVGGYTF	TGTGCCAGCAGTACCTGGACAGGGGAAGTTGGTGGCTACACCTTC	TRBV12-3/TRBV12-4	TRBD1	many	TRBJ1-2
CSATHARDDYNEQFF	TGCAGTGCTACCCATGCGCGGGATGACTACAATGAGCAGTTCTTC	TRBV20-1	NA	NA	TRBJ2-1
CASSQEGGYGYTF	TGCGCCAGCAGCCAAGAAGGAGGGTATGGCTACACCTTC	TRBV4-1	NA	few	TRBJ1-2
CSVGGDSRFGYTF	TGCAGCGTGGGGGGGGACAGTAGATTTGGCTACACCTTC	TRBV29-1	TRBD1	many	TRBJ1-2
CASSLRERDGELFF	TGTGCCAGCAGCCTCCGGGAGCGAGACGGGGAGCTGTTTTTT	TRBV7-9	NA	few	TRBJ2-2
CASSQSGNEQYF	TGCGCCAGCAGCCAGAGTGGAAACGAGCAGTACTTC	TRBV4-3	NA	many	TRBJ2-7
CATSTGVSYEQYF	TGTGCCACCAGCACGGGCGTCTCCTACGAGCAGTACTTC	TRBV15	NA	NA	TRBJ2-7
CASSLAGEFYEQYF	TGTGCCAGCAGTTTGGCAGGGGAGTTCTACGAGCAGTACTTC	TRBV28	NA	few	TRBJ2-7
CAWSVRQQPQHF	TGTGCCTGGAGTGTACGCCAACAGCCCCAGCATTTT	TRBV30	NA	few	TRBJ1-5
CASSRWDRVDIQYF	TGTGCCAGCAGCCGCTGGGACAGGGTTGACATTCAGTACTTC	TRBV9	TRBD1	few	TRBJ2-4
CSVAGGTVNTEAFF	TGCAGCGTTGCGGGTGGGACGGTGAACACTGAAGCTTTCTTT	TRBV29-1	NA	many	TRBJ1-1
CASSFSSGGGYEQYF	TGTGCCAGCAGCTTTTCCTCAGGGGGCGGATACGAGCAGTACTTC	TRBV5-4	TRBD1	once	TRBJ2-7
CASSARQGLHEQYF	TGTGCCAGCAGTGCCCGACAGGGGTTACACGAGCAGTACTTC	TRBV25-1	TRBD1	many	TRBJ2-7
CASSQDAGANQPQHF	TGCGCCAGCAGCCAAGATGCAGGCGCAAATCAGCCCCAGCATTTT	TRBV4-1	NA	few	TRBJ1-5
CASSSMRGTLYYNEQFF	TGTGCCAGCAGTTCTATGCGGGGGACCCTATATTACAATGAGCAGTTCTTC	TRBV27	TRBD2	many	TRBJ2-1
CASSLMVGNEQFF	TGTGCCAGCAGCCTAATGGTCGGGAATGAGCAGTTCTTC	TRBV7-6	NA	many	TRBJ2-1
CASGGTGFETGELFF	TGCGCCAGCGGGGGGACAGGGTTCGAGACCGGGGAGCTGTTTTTT	TRBV5-1	TRBD1	NA	TRBJ2-2
CASSQEGAGGSGTQYF	TGTGCCAGCAGCCAAGAGGGAGCGGGAGGGTCCGGGACCCAGTACTTC	TRBV4-2	TRBD2	few	TRBJ2-5
CASSQDHGTGFQAFF	TGCGCCAGCAGCCAAGATCATGGGACAGGGTTCCAAGCTTTCTTT	TRBV4-3	TRBD1	few	TRBJ1-1
CASSTSGSRNEQFF	TGTGCCAGCAGCACGAGCGGGAGTAGGAATGAGCAGTTCTTC	TRBV9	TRBD2	few	TRBJ2-1
CASSQDGRLYGYTF	TGTGCCAGCAGCCAAGACGGTCGACTCTATGGCTACACCTTC	TRBV3-1	NA	NA	TRBJ1-2
CASGDPRDWDWNEQFF	TGTGCTAGTGGTGACCCCCGGGACTGGGATTGGAATGAGCAGTTCTTC	TRBV12-5	NA	few	TRBJ2-1
CASSPRDRAPNYGYTF	TGCGCCAGCAGCCCACGGGACAGGGCCCCTAACTATGGCTACACCTTC	TRBV5-1	TRBD1	many	TRBJ1-2
CASRTSGRAWTDTQYF	TGTGCCAGCAGGACTAGCGGGAGGGCCTGGACAGATACGCAGTATTTT	TRBV27	TRBD2	NA	TRBJ2-3
CASSIEGHASNTEAFF	TGTGCCAGTAGTATAGAAGGGCACGCATCGAACACTGAAGCTTTCTTT	TRBV19	NA	few	TRBJ1-1
CASSSTSGQYNEQFF	TGTGCCAGCAGTAGCACTAGCGGGCAGTACAATGAGCAGTTCTTC	TRBV6-1	TRBD2	few	TRBJ2-1
CACQPPLVGASTDTQYF	TGTGCCTGTCAGCCCCCACTAGTCGGGGCCAGCACAGATACGCAGTATTTT	TRBV30	NA	NA	TRBJ2-3
CASSPPRVNEQFF	TGTGCCAGCAGCCCCCCAAGGGTCAATGAGCAGTTCTTC	TRBV7-9	NA	many	TRBJ2-1
CASSYSGLAGGHYEQYF	TGTGCCAGCAGTTACTCAGGGTTAGCGGGAGGACACTACGAGCAGTACTTC	TRBV6-5	TRBD2	NA	TRBJ2-7
CASTNWGVSYEQYF	TGTGCCAGCACCAACTGGGGGGTCTCCTACGAGCAGTACTTC	TRBV6-2/TRBV6-3	NA	NA	TRBJ2-7
CASFGLAVTDTQYF	TGTGCCAGCTTCGGACTAGCGGTCACAGATACGCAGTATTTT	TRBV6-2/TRBV6-3	TRBD2	NA	TRBJ2-3
CASSLPPGNTEAFF	TGTGCCAGCAGTCTCCCCCCCGGGAACACTGAAGCTTTCTTT	TRBV28	NA	few	TRBJ1-1
CASRSSFGYTF	TGTGCCAGCAGATCGAGCTTTGGCTACACCTTC	TRBV2	NA	NA	TRBJ1-2
CASSRVTRVDTQYF	TGTGCCAGCAGCCGTGTAACCCGGGTGGATACGCAGTATTTT	TRBV7-2	NA	many	TRBJ2-3
CASSRENEQFF	TGTGCCAGCAGCAGGGAGAATGAGCAGTTCTTC	TRBV7-8	NA	few	TRBJ2-1
CASSSNSRSSYEQYF	TGTGCCAGCAGCTCAAACAGCCGTTCCTCCTACGAGCAGTACTTC	TRBV9	NA	NA	TRBJ2-7
CATSDRDSGTDTQYF	TGTGCCACCAGTGATAGGGACTCGGGCACAGATACGCAGTATTTT	TRBV24-1	NA	NA	TRBJ2-3